This TCR beta chain was recovered during a study of read filtering for tumor transcriptome and immune sequencing. This library used approximately 0.4 ug RNA and molecular barcoded adaptors spanning alpha/delta and beta/gamma chains. MiXCR, applied by TCRdb to the reads, yields one record per CDR3 protein. The sample records 20,000 or so distinct CDR3 sequences, 20% to 25% being singletons. A remark on this clonotype: This probably arose from a read error, given a far larger clone one base away.

The sequenced sample was a population of CD138-negative cells sorted from bone marrow. This receptor was identified in a donor at least 40 years old with multiple myeloma.

This chain's CDR3 is CASSLSTDTQHF. CDR3 nucleotides: TGTGCCAGCAGCTTATCCACAGATACGCAGCATTTT. V is TRBV7-9 and J is TRBJ2-3; D gene ambiguous. The J call may not be correct, given that the DNA end is closer to TRBJ1-5. Germline V lookup: CDR1 SEHNR, CDR2 FQNEAQ (reference sequence). This CDR3 is 12 amino acids long.